The present TCR beta chain was sequenced within a study of blood T cell repertoires in COVID-19. Study-level background: PBMCs, B-cell-depleted T cells, or T cells were the source of the cDNA or gDNA that made up the material.

Germline values: CDR1 SEHNR, CDR2 FQNEAQ (reference sequence). After removal of 2 bases from V and 0 bases from J, the junction contained 2 bases not matched to a gene. The CDR3 is 16 amino acids. In the original processing: Nucleated cell counts were estimated from reference gene primer amplification. Generated by immunoSEQ multiplex PCR, the TCRdb table keeps only in-frame clones and is missing some. That table supplies the V and J calls and clone size; D and trimming were determined from the DNA. The profile shows 200,000 to 250,000 clones, 86% of them singletons. This TCR derives from a man between 50 and 59 years old with acute or convalescent COVID-19. Sequencing was performed on peripheral blood. The rearrangement joins TRBV7-9 to TRBJ1-4, with 8 positions matching TRBD1. CDR3: CASSLTGGATNEKLFF. CDR3 coding DNA: TGTGCCAGCAGCTTAACAGGGGGAGCAACTAATGAAAAACTGTTTTTT.